The 26 T cell receptor beta chains below were found in one sample sequenced in a study of metastatic and nonmetastatic thyroid tumors. TCRdb re-called clones via MiXCR from the PCR reads. The table shows under 25,000 clones, with around 16% occurring only once. There were no patients who had received any treatment before thyroid surgery. Sequencing was done on a sample of blood. These receptors all stem from a female donor with papillary thyroid cancer or a benign thyroid nodule (not recorded which). Some clones in this sample may be carry-over from other donors' samples.

This clone was detected many times. The rearrangement joins TRBV24-1 to TRBJ2-3; a possible D gene is TRBD2 (6 bases). V lost 5 bases, J lost 2 bases, and 13 bases lay in between. Germline V gives CDR1 KGHDR, CDR2 SFDVKD. This CDR3 is built from 15 residues. The CDR3 spells CATSGGGADTDTQYF. DNA of the CDR3: TGTGCCACCAGTGGAGGAGGGGCGGACACAGATACGCAGTATTTT.

This clone was counted at least ten times. The chain employs TRBV29-1 and TRBJ1-1; 8 nucleotides match TRBD1. The CDR3 extends over 13 amino acids. V trimming: 7 bases; J trimming: 4 bases; junction bases outside the gene matches: 8. Germline loops: CDR1 SQVTM, CDR2 ANQGSEA. CDR3: CSAQTGQGTEAFF. The CDR3 bases are TGCAGCGCCCAGACAGGACAGGGCACTGAAGCTTTCTTT.

In its sample, this clone was seen many times. The CDR3 DNA reads as TGTGCCAGTAGTCGGACCTTCCGGGGGGCGGTGGGCGAGCAGTACTTC. Amino acids: CASSRTFRGAVGEQYF. The V call is TRBV19, the J call TRBJ2-7; perhaps TRBD2 as D (7 bases). V was pared by 5 bases and J by 6 bases, with 23 bases between. Germline V gene lookup returns CDR1 LNHDA and CDR2 SQIVND (reference sequence). CDR3 length: 16 amino acids.

V and J are TRBV27 and TRBJ2-1; D remains unclear. V was trimmed by 6 bases and J by 13 bases, leaving 16 bases between them. The length of the CDR3 is 12 residues. CDR1 is MNHEY and CDR2 is SMNVEV in the germline V gene (reference sequence). The DNA of the CDR3 is TGTGCCAGCAGCCACCCGGTACTTGGACAGTTCTTC. Encoded protein: CASSHPVLGQFF.

In its sample, this clone was seen many times. V is TRBV9 and J is TRBJ2-7; a weak D match, TRBD1 (6 bases). The CDR3 contains 14 residues. Per germline, CDR1 SGDLS and CDR2 YYNGEE. V dropped 5 bases and J dropped 2 bases, with 14 bases sitting between them. The chain's CDR3 is CASSGQDRAYEQYF. DNA for the CDR3: TGTGCCAGCAGTGGTCAGGACAGAGCCTACGAGCAGTACTTC. The entire variable domain, with the rest obtained from reference TRBV9 and TRBJ2-7, is as follows: DSGVTQTPKHLITATGQRVTLRCSPRSGDLSVYWYQQSLDQGLQFLIQYYNGEERAKGNILERFSAQQFPDLHSELNLSSLELGDSALYFCASSGQDRAYEQYFGPGTRLTVT.

This clone was detected many times. The chain links TRBV20-1 to TRBJ2-5; tentative D call: TRBD2 (5 bases). The germline V gene encodes CDR1 DFQATT and CDR2 SNEGSKA (reference sequence). V dropped 3 bases and J dropped 2 bases, with 13 bases sitting between them. The CDR3 loop spans 14 amino acids. This CDR3 is CSARWGVGQETQYF. CDR3 bases: TGCAGTGCTAGGTGGGGAGTGGGGCAAGAGACCCAGTACTTC.

This clone was recorded many times. The genes are TRBV20-1 and TRBJ2-1, with TRBD2 matching 12 bases. The ends lost 4 bases at V and 3 bases at J; junction bases unmatched: 10. There are 17 residues in the CDR3. Germline CDR1 DFQATT, CDR2 SNEGSKA (reference sequence). CDR3 DNA: TGCAGTGCTAACCCCAGACTAGCGGGAGCGAACTACAATGAGCAGTTCTTC. It specifies CSANPRLAGANYNEQFF.

This clone was seen a few times. The chain employs TRBV24-1 and TRBJ2-7; D call uncertain. The CDR3 runs to 12 residues. In germline, CDR1 is KGHDR, CDR2 SFDVKD. Trimming cost V 4 bases and J 0 bases, with 3 bases left between them. The CDR3 spells CATSDSSYEQYF. The CDR3 coding sequence is TGTGCCACCAGTGACAGCTCCTACGAGCAGTACTTC.

As for this clone: At one boundary the junction diverges from the germline segment, which might be a read error. The chain joins TRBV18 to TRBJ2-3; D not certain. The CDR3 is made up of 14 amino acids. Germline V gene sequence: CDR1 KGHSH, CDR2 LQKENI. This CDR3 reads CARSPVGGGYTQYF. In nucleotides, the CDR3 is TGTGCCAGATCACCAGTAGGCGGTGGATATACGCAGTATTTT.

This clone was detected ten times or more. The chain couples TRBV7-9 to TRBJ2-1; 10 nucleotides align to TRBD2. Trimming removed 5 bases from V and 5 bases from J; junction bases left unmatched: 9. The V gene's germline CDR1 is SEHNR and CDR2 FQNEAQ (reference sequence). The CDR3 loop spans 16 amino acids. The CDR3 DNA sequence: TGTGCCAGCAGCATTCCTAGCGGGAGTTGGGACAATGAGCAGTTCTTC. Encoded protein: CASSIPSGSWDNEQFF. Looking up the rest from reference TRBV7-9 and TRBJ2-1 gives the full variable domain: DTGVSQNPRHKITKRGQNVTFRCDPISEHNRLYWYRQTLGQGPEFLTYFQNEAQLEKSRLLSDRFSAERPKGSFSTLEIQRTEQGDSAMYLCASSIPSGSWDNEQFFGPGTRLTVL.

This clone has at least ten counts. This chain uses TRBV15 with TRBJ2-2; maybe TRBD2 (5 bases). V shed 5 bases and J shed 6 bases, with 22 bases lying between them. The CDR3 runs 17 residues. The V gene's germline CDR1 is LNHNV and CDR2 YYDKDF (reference sequence). The CDR3 protein is CATSGSLEQLEAGELFF. CDR3 DNA sequence: TGTGCCACCAGCGGGTCGTTAGAGCAGTTGGAGGCCGGGGAGCTGTTTTTT.

This clone was observed a handful of times. A clone one base away is much larger, so this may be a read error. Written as DNA, the CDR3 is TGCAGCGTTGAGGTGCTAGCGGGAGGCGGGGAGCTGCTTTTT. Residues: CSVEVLAGGGELLF. V and J are TRBV29-1 and TRBJ2-2; 11 nucleotides agree with TRBD2. The germline V gene has CDR1 SQVTM and CDR2 ANQGSEA. The CDR3 consists of 14 residues.

This clone turned up a few times. This may be a read error: a much more frequent sequence differs by one nucleotide. Other DNA sequences in this specimen translate into the identical CDR3. V and J are TRBV24-1 and TRBJ2-5; the D gene is possibly TRBD2 (7 bases). Germline CDR1 reads KGHDR; CDR2 reads SFDVKD. Trimming took off 7 bases at V and 5 bases at J, with 16 bases between the two ends. CDR3 length: 14 residues. This CDR3 reads CATRGTGGTETQYF. The CDR3 bases are TGTGCCACCAGGGGGACGGGGGGCACTGAGACCCAGTACTTC.

This clone has just a few counts. This chain connects TRBV10-3 to TRBJ2-1, with D uncertain. The V gene lost 4 bases and the J gene lost 4 bases, with 8 bases spanning the gap. The length of the CDR3 is 13 residues. CDR1 is ENHRY, CDR2 SYGVKD, per germline. The CDR3 protein is CAISGEGYNEQFF. In nucleotides, the CDR3 is TGTGCCATCAGTGGGGAAGGGTACAATGAGCAGTTCTTC.

J is TRBJ1-1 and V is TRBV20-1; 9 bases match TRBD1. The CDR3 has 16 amino acids. J gave up 0 bases and V 5 bases, and 10 bases lay outside the gene matches. Germline V gives CDR1 DFQATT, CDR2 SNEGSKA (reference sequence). The DNA for the CDR3 is TGCAGTGCTCCCGTCCCGGGACAGGGACTGAACACTGAAGCTTTCTTT. Amino acids: CSAPVPGQGLNTEAFF.

This clone was seen many times. The rearrangement joins TRBV6-4 to TRBJ2-2; D not resolved. Per germline, CDR1 MRHNA and CDR2 SNTAGT. V was trimmed by 3 bases and J by 3 bases, leaving 5 bases between them. This CDR3 is 13 amino acids long. DNA of the CDR3: TGTGCCAGCAGTGAAAGGCACACCGGGGAGCTGTTTTTT. Translating it yields CASSERHTGELFF.

The gene calls are TRBV11-2 and TRBJ1-3; a weak D match, TRBD1 (6 bases). V dropped 1 base and J dropped 0 bases, with 13 bases sitting between them. CDR3 length: 17 residues. Germline CDR1 is SGHAT and CDR2 is FQNNGV. The chain's CDR3 is CASSLVGRGHSGNTIYF. DNA of the CDR3: TGTGCCAGCAGCTTAGTGGGCAGGGGCCACTCTGGAAACACCATATATTTT.

This clone was detected ten times or more. The chain links TRBV18 to TRBJ1-5, with D possibly being TRBD1 (5 bases). V gave up 3 bases and J gave up 8 bases, with 11 bases separating them. The CDR3 totals 13 residues. Germline V CDR1 and CDR2: KGHSH, LQKENI. Here the CDR3 DNA reads TGTGCCAGCTCACCCGGGGGTTTTGAGCCCCAGCATTTT. Amino acids: CASSPGGFEPQHF.

This clone has only a few counts. The chain joins TRBV27 to TRBJ2-7; the match to TRBD1 covers 7 bases. There are 14 residues in the CDR3. The V segment lost 7 bases and the J segment 1 base; nucleotides outside the gene matches: 7. Germline CDR1 is MNHEY and CDR2 is SMNVEV (reference sequence). CDR3 coding DNA: TGTGCCAGCACAGGGGCAGGGGGATCCTACGAGCAGTACTTC. This codes for CASTGAGGSYEQYF.

The sample holds many counts of this clone. Other DNA sequences in this sample translate to the same CDR3. The V call is TRBV20-1, the J call TRBJ2-7; D is possibly TRBD1 (6 bases). The CDR3 has 12 residues. CDR1 is DFQATT and CDR2 is SNEGSKA in the germline V gene (reference sequence). The V end was cut by 3 bases, the J end by 6 bases, with 12 bases between. The CDR3 region has the DNA TGCAGTGCTAGTATTTGGGGGCGCGAGCAGTACTTC. Translating it yields CSASIWGREQYF.

This clone was counted ten times or more. The CDR3 loop reads CASSEVPGGTGELFF. CDR3 nucleotides: TGCGCCAGCAGTGAGGTTCCGGGAGGTACCGGGGAGCTGTTTTTT. The V gene is TRBV10-1, the J gene TRBJ2-2; TRBD2 matches 7 bases. Trimming took 2 bases from V and 5 from J; bases not matched to a gene: 5. The CDR3 has 15 residues. Germline V gene data show CDR1 as WNHNN and CDR2 as SYGVQD (reference sequence).

The chain employs TRBV20-1 and TRBJ2-2; D unresolved. This CDR3 is built from 12 residues. Trimming cost V 6 bases and J 2 bases, with 7 bases left between them. The V gene's germline CDR1 is DFQATT and CDR2 SNEGSKA (reference sequence). CDR3 nucleotides: TGCAGTGCGAGTGATAACACCGGGGAGCTGTTTTTT. Its translation: CSASDNTGELFF.

The sample holds many counts of this clone. The V call is TRBV20-1, the J call TRBJ2-3; TRBD2 agrees at 8 bases. The J segment lost 0 bases and the V segment lost 6 bases, leaving 5 bases of the junction unmatched. From germline, CDR1 is DFQATT and CDR2 SNEGSKA (reference sequence). CDR3 length: 14 residues. The CDR3 loop reads CSAPGTRSTDTQYF. The CDR3 DNA sequence: TGCAGTGCACCCGGGACTAGAAGCACAGATACGCAGTATTTT.

This clone was observed at least ten times. The chain combines TRBV18 with TRBJ2-5; D might be TRBD1 or TRBD2, each matching 5 bases. Trimming shortened V by 3 bases and J by 1 base, and 9 bases separated the two germline ends. Germline CDR1 reads KGHSH; CDR2 reads LQKENI. The CDR3 length is 14 residues. The CDR3 reads CASSPGRAQETQYF. Written as DNA, the CDR3 is TGTGCCAGCTCACCGGGGCGGGCCCAAGAGACCCAGTACTTC.

This clone occurred many times. The J gene is TRBJ2-7, the V gene TRBV6-1; D gene unclear. CDR3 length: 14 amino acids. V lost 6 bases to trimming and J lost 2 bases, with 14 bases between them. Germline V gives CDR1 MNHNS, CDR2 SASEGT. CDR3 residues: CASRNLGPPYEQYF. The CDR3 DNA sequence: TGTGCCAGCAGAAATCTTGGGCCCCCCTACGAGCAGTACTTC.

This clone was detected ten times or more. The chain recombines TRBV6-1 with TRBJ2-3; a possible D gene is TRBD2 (5 bases). Germline V gene data show CDR1 as MNHNS and CDR2 as SASEGT. The CDR3 contains 13 residues. Trimming removed 6 bases at V and 5 bases at J, with 12 bases between. The CDR3 is CASRLGIVDTQYF. The CDR3 DNA reads as TGTGCCAGCAGACTAGGGATCGTAGATACGCAGTATTTT.